The 19 T cell receptor beta chains below all came from one sample that was sequenced in a study of shared clonotypes between healthy human individuals (dated by TCRdb to the early 2020s). Libraries were made using the immunoSEQ multiplex PCR assay. TCRdb's version of the immuneACCESS table is confined to in-frame rearrangements and falls short of the full clone set. An unresolved V gene accounts for under half of the shortfall where checked; the remainder is of unknown origin. This sample is represented by around 1.4 million clones; roughly 98.5% of them were singletons. 0.36% of the sample lies in the top ten. Sequenced material: naive CD4+ T cells sorted from blood. The cell subset or site label of this sample denotes: CD45RA+ positively selected. The receptors here all came from a young man in good health.

This chain uses TRBV6-5 with TRBJ2-2, with 8 positions matching TRBD2. Germline trimming cut 6 bases from V and 5 bases from J; bases unmatched to any gene: 5. The CDR3 is made up of 14 amino acids. Germline V gene sequence: CDR1 MNHEY, CDR2 SVGAGI. Here the CDR3 reads CASSSGLGTGELFF. The CDR3 region has the DNA TGTGCCAGCAGCTCGGGACTAGGGACCGGGGAGCTGTTTTTT.

This clone came up once. This sample also contains other DNA sequences that code for the same CDR3. The chain joins TRBV5-1 to TRBJ2-7; no clear D gene. This CDR3 spans 11 amino acids. Trimming cost V 3 bases and J 4 bases, with 5 bases left between them. Germline V gene data show CDR1 as SGHRS and CDR2 as YFSETQ. The CDR3 reads CASSSEYEQYF. Here the CDR3 DNA reads TGCGCCAGCAGCTCTGAATACGAGCAGTACTTC.

This chain links TRBV11-3 with TRBJ1-1; D not resolved. Trimming removed 1 base at V and 0 bases at J, with 6 bases between. This CDR3 contains 14 residues. The germline V gene has CDR1 SGHNT and CDR2 YENEEA. Here the CDR3 reads CASSLGSMNTEAFF. In DNA form, the CDR3 reads TGTGCCAGCAGCTTAGGGAGCATGAACACTGAAGCTTTCTTT. Full variable domain (rest looked up from reference TRBV11-3 and TRBJ1-1): EAGVVQSPRYKIIEKKQPVAFWCNPISGHNTLYWYLQNLGQGPELLIRYENEEAVDDSQLPKDRFSAERLKGVDSTLKIQPAELGDSAVYLCASSLGSMNTEAFFGQGTRLTVV.

The rearrangement uses TRBV2 and TRBJ2-7; D is perhaps TRBD2 (5 bases). This CDR3 comprises 14 residues. Germline values: CDR1 SNHLY, CDR2 FYNNEI. V shed 6 bases and J shed 0 bases, with 12 bases lying between them. DNA for the CDR3: TGTGCCAGCAGCCCTGGAAGCGGCTCCTACGAGCAGTACTTC. It translates to CASSPGSGSYEQYF.

V gene TRBV10-1 combines with J gene TRBJ1-4; 11 bases agree with TRBD1. CDR3 size: 17 residues. The V gene end was trimmed by 8 bases and the J gene end by 6 bases; junction bases not matched to a gene: 14. Germline CDR1 reads WNHNN; CDR2 reads SYGVQD (reference sequence). The CDR3 region has the DNA TGCGCCAGCTCCAACCCCCACGGACAGGGGGCGCATGAAAAACTGTTTTTT. Translated: CASSNPHGQGAHEKLFF.

The CDR3 sequence: CASSRTGANYEQYF. In DNA form, the CDR3 reads TGTGCCAGCAGTCGGACAGGGGCCAACTACGAGCAGTACTTC. V usage is TRBV9 and J usage is TRBJ2-7, with 9 bases that match TRBD1. The CDR3 totals 14 residues. Trimming at V came to 5 bases and at J to 3 bases, leaving 6 bases not matched to a gene. Looked up from germline, CDR1 is SGDLS and CDR2 is YYNGEE.

The V and J genes are TRBV6-6 and TRBJ2-1, with 11 bases identical to TRBD2. With V trimmed by 5 bases and J by 8 bases, 8 bases remained unmatched. Germline values: CDR1 MNHNY, CDR2 SVGAGI (reference sequence). The CDR3 runs 15 residues. The CDR3 loop reads CASSRLAGKGDEQFF. CDR3 coding DNA: TGTGCCAGCAGTCGACTAGCGGGGAAAGGGGATGAGCAGTTCTTC.

CDR3 sequence: CASSLDGGGWTGELFF. Here the CDR3 DNA reads TGCGCCAGCAGCCTGGATGGAGGGGGCTGGACCGGGGAGCTGTTTTTT. The chain is built from TRBV5-1 and TRBJ2-2; a possible D gene is TRBD1 (7 bases). The CDR3 is 16 amino acids. Germline V gene lookup returns CDR1 SGHRS and CDR2 YFSETQ. V lost 4 bases, J lost 5 bases, and 18 bases lay in between.

The chain is built from TRBV19 and TRBJ2-1; D is perhaps TRBD1 or TRBD2 (5 bases each). V shed 6 bases and J shed 9 bases, with 21 bases lying between them. Germline loops: CDR1 LNHDA, CDR2 SQIVND (reference sequence). The CDR3 is made up of 15 amino acids. CDR3 nucleotides: TGTGCCAGTAGCGTGGGACCAAGAGGAGGTGGTGAGCAGTTCTTC. Translated: CASSVGPRGGGEQFF.

The CDR3 region is CASSELAGEYNEQFF. The CDR3 DNA reads as TGTGCCAGCAGTGAACTAGCGGGAGAGTACAATGAGCAGTTCTTC. The chain has TRBV2 and TRBJ2-1; 10 bases map to TRBD2. Per germline, CDR1 SNHLY and CDR2 FYNNEI. J was trimmed by 4 bases and V by 2 bases; bases with no gene match: 2. This CDR3 comprises 15 residues.

This clone was seen once. The gene calls are TRBV5-4 and TRBJ1-2, with D uncertain. The germline V gene encodes CDR1 SGHNT and CDR2 YYREEE (reference sequence). The CDR3 consists of 15 residues. V lost 4 bases to trimming and J lost 0 bases, with 13 bases between them. This chain's CDR3 is CASSLNGGSNYGYTF. The CDR3, as DNA: TGTGCCAGCAGCCTCAACGGTGGCTCTAACTATGGCTACACCTTC. Drawing the rest from reference TRBV5-4 and TRBJ1-2, the complete variable domain is ETGVTQSPTHLIKTRGQQVTLRCSSQSGHNTVSWYQQALGQGPQFIFQYYREEENGRGNFPPRFSGLQFPNYSSELNVNALELDDSALYLCASSLNGGSNYGYTFGSGTRLTVV.

The gene calls are TRBV5-1 and TRBJ1-2, with D possibly TRBD1 on 5 matching bases. The CDR3 is 17 residues long. CDR1 SGHRS and CDR2 YFSETQ come from the germline V gene. V was pared by 0 bases and J by 2 bases, with 17 bases between. For the CDR3, the DNA is TGCGCCAGCAGCTTGGCCGGGGGTAAGCTCTTAAACTATGGCTACACCTTC. It yields the protein CASSLAGGKLLNYGYTF.

The chain carries TRBV18 and TRBJ1-1; 7 bases are shared with TRBD1. The J segment lost 7 bases and the V segment lost 4 bases, leaving 9 bases of the junction unmatched. The CDR3 runs to 14 residues. From germline, CDR1 is KGHSH and CDR2 LQKENI. This CDR3 reads CASSHGTAFGEAFF. The CDR3 region has the DNA TGTGCCAGCTCACACGGGACAGCCTTCGGTGAAGCTTTCTTT. Filled out from reference TRBV18 and TRBJ1-1, the complete variable domain reads NAGVMQNPRHLVRRRGQEARLRCSPMKGHSHVYWYRQLPEEGLKFMVYLQKENIIDESGMPKERFSAEFPKEGPSILRIQQVVRGDSAAYFCASSHGTAFGEAFFGQGTRLTVV.

The gene calls are TRBV10-3 and TRBJ2-2; 8 bases align to TRBD1. Germline V gene lookup returns CDR1 ENHRY and CDR2 SYGVKD. CDR3 length equals 14 residues. The V and J ends lost 2 bases and 7 bases, in that order; junction bases with no gene match: 3. CDR3 nucleotides: TGTGCCATCAGTGAGCAGGGGGCGATCGGGGAGCTGTTTTTT. This sequence encodes CAISEQGAIGELFF.

This clone was counted only a few times. The chain couples TRBV28 to TRBJ1-2; the D gene is possibly TRBD1 (5 bases). CDR3 size: 11 residues. Germline CDR1 and CDR2: MDHEN and SYDVKM. Trimming took 6 bases from V and 5 from J, leaving 7 bases between them. CDR3 region: CASSPGYGYTF. For the CDR3, the DNA is TGTGCCAGCAGCCCAGGGTATGGCTACACCTTC.

The chain has TRBV5-4 and TRBJ2-7; 11 positions match TRBD1. V lost 1 base, J lost 3 bases, and 3 bases stayed unmatched. This CDR3 has 15 residues. Germline V gene lookup returns CDR1 SGHNT and CDR2 YYREEE (reference sequence). The CDR3 nucleotides read TGTGCCAGCAGCTTGTCCGGGACAGGGGGCTACGAGCAGTACTTC. Translation gives CASSLSGTGGYEQYF. Using reference TRBV5-4 and TRBJ2-7 for the parts outside the CDR3, the full variable domain is ETGVTQSPTHLIKTRGQQVTLRCSSQSGHNTVSWYQQALGQGPQFIFQYYREEENGRGNFPPRFSGLQFPNYSSELNVNALELDDSALYLCASSLSGTGGYEQYFGPGTRLTVT.

The chain combines TRBV5-1 with TRBJ2-1; 7 nucleotides agree with TRBD1. The junction had 9 bases not matched to a gene; V was cut back by 4 bases and J by 2 bases. The CDR3 contains 16 residues. The V gene's germline CDR1 is SGHRS and CDR2 YFSETQ. CDR3 nucleotide sequence: TGCGCCAGCAGCCCCGGGACAGCCGCGACCTACAATGAGCAGTTCTTC. This encodes CASSPGTAATYNEQFF.

The J gene is TRBJ1-2, the V gene TRBV18; 7 bases match TRBD1. The V gene end was trimmed by 2 bases and the J gene end by 8 bases; junction bases not matched to a gene: 11. CDR3 length: 15 amino acids. From germline, CDR1 is KGHSH and CDR2 LQKENI. This CDR3 is CASSPAGRQGKGYTF. DNA of the CDR3: TGTGCCAGCTCACCAGCCGGACGACAGGGTAAAGGCTACACCTTC. Filled out from reference TRBV18 and TRBJ1-2, the complete variable domain reads NAGVMQNPRHLVRRRGQEARLRCSPMKGHSHVYWYRQLPEEGLKFMVYLQKENIIDESGMPKERFSAEFPKEGPSILRIQQVVRGDSAAYFCASSPAGRQGKGYTFGSGTRLTVV.

This chain connects TRBV6-5 to TRBJ2-1; no reliable D call. The CDR3 has 16 amino acids. Germline-derived CDR1 and CDR2 are MNHEY and SVGAGI. The V and J ends lost 0 bases and 0 bases respectively, with 9 bases between them. The CDR3 region is CASSYSQRSSYNEQFF. For the CDR3, the DNA is TGTGCCAGCAGTTACTCCCAGAGGAGCTCCTACAATGAGCAGTTCTTC.